The source of this T cell receptor (beta chain) is a study of beta chain features in type 1 diabetes. Across the study: Patient and healthy donor groups were alike in age, gender and cell yields. All samples combined gave roughly 110,000,000 sorted cells for examination.

About this clone: Antigen: not known.

Sequenced material consisted of expressed TCRB transcripts (all of the isolated RNA was reverse transcribed). The protocol was immunoSEQ multiplex PCR, while the TCRdb copy is restricted to in-frame clones and leaves out a portion. The sample has under 350,000 clones, around 7.8% seen once; the top ten hold roughly 1%. Trimming stripped 6 bases from V and 4 bases from J, with 7 bases between. The CDR3 spans 12 residues. The germline V gene has CDR1 MNHEY and CDR2 SVGAGI. Purity exceeded 95% in all sorted populations. Study-wide results and limits: Researchers reported that naive, central memory and Treg TCRB repertoires appeared more similar in patients than in healthy donors.

The specimen was central memory CD4+ T cells from blood. The TCR was taken from a woman aged 18-29 years in good health. This chain uses TRBV6-5 with TRBJ1-5; D ambiguous. The CDR3 DNA reads as TGTGCCAGCAGACGGGGAAATCAGCCCCAGCATTTT. Translation gives CASRRGNQPQHF.